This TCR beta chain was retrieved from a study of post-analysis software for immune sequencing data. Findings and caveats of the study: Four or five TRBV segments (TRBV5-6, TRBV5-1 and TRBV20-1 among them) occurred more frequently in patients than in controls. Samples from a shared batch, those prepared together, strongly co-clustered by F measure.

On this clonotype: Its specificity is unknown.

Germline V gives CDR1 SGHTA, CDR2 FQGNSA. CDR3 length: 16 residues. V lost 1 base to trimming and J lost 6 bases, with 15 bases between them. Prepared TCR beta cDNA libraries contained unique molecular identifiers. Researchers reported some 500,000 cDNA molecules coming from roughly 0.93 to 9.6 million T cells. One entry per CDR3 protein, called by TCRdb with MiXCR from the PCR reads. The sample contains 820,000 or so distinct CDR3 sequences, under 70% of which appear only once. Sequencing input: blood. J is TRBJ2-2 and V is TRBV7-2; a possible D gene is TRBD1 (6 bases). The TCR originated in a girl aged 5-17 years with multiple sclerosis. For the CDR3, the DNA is TGTGCCAGCAGCTTAGGTTGGCAGGGGAGAGCCGGGGAGCTGTTTTTT. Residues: CASSLGWQGRAGELFF.